This T cell receptor (beta chain) was captured in a study of blood T cell repertoires in COVID-19. About the study: From the United States, Italy and Spain came samples of acute and convalescent COVID-19. PBMCs, B-cell-depleted T cells, or T cells provided the cDNA or gDNA that made up the material.

In the authors' methods: Scientists estimated how many nucleated cells there were by amplifying reference gene primers. Method: immunoSEQ multiplex PCR; TCRdb's copy keeps in-frame clones and lacks some. For V, J and clone size, that table is used; D and trimming come from the DNA. The sample consists of 200,000 to 250,000 clones, roughly 83% of them appearing once. The material sequenced was peripheral blood. The clonotype originates from a woman aged 45-65 years with acute or convalescent COVID-19.

The CDR3 loop reads CASRDGGNTEAFF. The CDR3 region has the DNA TGTGCCAGCAGAGACGGGGGGAACACTGAAGCTTTCTTT. The chain links TRBV12-3 or TRBV12-4 to TRBJ1-1, with D maybe TRBD1 (5 bases). CDR3 length equals 13 residues. V lost 6 bases, J lost 1 base, and 9 bases lay in between.